This is a list of T cell receptor beta chains from one sample in a study of cytomegalovirus exposure and HLA in healthy donors. Sequencing was performed with immunoSEQ multiplex PCR; in TCRdb, only in-frame clones are kept and a portion is missing. The table records about 140,000 clones, roughly 80% of them present only once. Sequenced material: PBMCs. These receptors were taken from a female donor in good health and CMV-seronegative. Each CDR3 is given with its conserved first and last residue.

>TRBJ1-1|TRBV13
CASSPSLSLNTEAFF
>TRBJ2-2|TRBV9
CASSTRTSGTGELFF
>TRBJ1-2|TRBV30
CAWSVFSPYGYTF
>TRBJ2-3|TRBV2
CASSLHTGQGGTGSTDTQYF
>TRBJ1-1|TRBV28
CASSFLGGASTEAFF
>TRBJ1-2|TRBV5-4
CASSSRQGDNYGYTF
>TRBJ2-7|TRBV5-4
CASSLKSGSRYEQYF
>TRBJ2-5|TRBV2
CASSGWLAGGGETQYF
>TRBJ2-7|TRBV6-1
CASNSLAGASDEQYF
>TRBJ2-7|TRBV28
CASKGLEGYEQYF
>TRBJ1-5|TRBV30
CAWSGTGHSNQPQHF
>TRBJ1-2|TRBV19
CASSGRTGANYGYTF
>TRBJ1-4|TRBV27
CASSLQGGEKLFF
>TRBJ2-4|TRBV28
CASSLRAGGPDGNIQYF
>TRBJ2-7|TRBV5-3
CARSLGREGHGSYEQYF
>TRBJ2-1|TRBV11-2
CASTPSYNEQFF
>TRBJ1-5|TRBV18
CASSPLNPLQEPQHF
>TRBJ2-5|TRBV6-6
CASNVVRGGETQYF
>TRBJ2-1|TRBV14
CASSQEFGWLNNEQFF
>TRBJ2-5|TRBV15
CATSGTDQGTQYF
>TRBJ1-1|TRBV19
CASSIVVETEAFF
>TRBJ2-7|TRBV19
CASRVTGTISYEQYF
>TRBJ2-1|TRBV10-3
CAISGGESSYNEQFF
>TRBJ2-7|TRBV5-1
CASSWSGTRDGEQYF
>TRBJ2-7|TRBV6-6
CASGYSGSSYEQYF
>TRBJ2-2|TRBV27
CASTQGLGTGELFF
>TRBJ1-2|TRBV30
CAWSRDSLLPGYTF
>TRBJ2-2|TRBV30
CAWSGAGVALFF
>TRBJ1-4|TRBV6-6
CASEGGQNNEKLFF
>TRBJ2-7|TRBV7-8
CASSLLQEPSYEQYF
>TRBJ2-6|TRBV4-2
CASSQEQGAGANVLTF
>TRBJ2-1|TRBV10-3
CAISGTTGTGVMNEQFF
>TRBJ2-2|TRBV5-1
CASSQGGNTGELFF
>TRBJ2-7|TRBV10-1
CASSEIPSGSYEQYF
>TRBJ1-3|TRBV30
CAWSVAGLRGNTIYF